Following are 6 T cell receptor beta chains from one sample sequenced in a study of cytotoxic CD8 clonotypes in ibrutinib-treated CLL. Using immunoSEQ multiplex PCR, the repertoire was profiled, and TCRdb retains in-frame clones only, with some absent. The sample consists of about 76,000 clones, 86% of them appearing once. Sequences were derived from PBMCs, sampled before ibrutinib treatment. The source is a human donor with chronic lymphocytic leukemia.

The rearrangement uses TRBV21-1 and TRBJ2-7. TRBV21-1 is flagged as a pseudogene. This CDR3 is built from 13 residues. CDR3 protein: CASSKGRTYEQYF. The CDR3 nucleotides are TGTGCCAGCAGCAAAGGCCGGACCTACGAGCAGTACTTC.

The J gene is TRBJ1-1, the V gene TRBV9, with TRBD1 matching 9 bases. From germline, CDR1 is SGDLS and CDR2 YYNGEE. The V segment lost 2 bases and the J segment 5 bases; nucleotides outside the gene matches: 7. The CDR3 covers 15 residues. The CDR3 DNA follows: TGTGCCAGCAGCGTTACAGGGGGCGGGTTGACTGAAGCTTTCTTT. Protein sequence: CASSVTGGGLTEAFF.

The chain links TRBV4-2 to TRBJ2-1; 12 bases map to TRBD2. J lost 5 bases, V lost 0 bases, and 2 bases had no gene match. CDR1 is LGHNA, CDR2 YNFKEQ, per germline. The CDR3 extends over 16 amino acids. CDR3 region: CASSQETSGRNNEQFF. CDR3 coding DNA: TGTGCCAGCAGCCAAGAAACTAGCGGGAGGAACAATGAGCAGTTCTTC.

The chain employs TRBV5-4 and TRBJ2-7; D is undetermined. Germline V gene sequence: CDR1 SGHNT, CDR2 YYREEE (reference sequence). Trimming took 4 bases from V and 3 from J, leaving 17 bases between them. The CDR3 consists of 15 residues. The CDR3 bases are TGTGCCAGCAGCCCCCCCTCGACCAACAGCTACGAGCAGTACTTC. This sequence encodes CASSPPSTNSYEQYF. Combining the CDR3 with reference TRBV5-4 and TRBJ2-7 gives the whole variable domain ETGVTQSPTHLIKTRGQQVTLRCSSQSGHNTVSWYQQALGQGPQFIFQYYREEENGRGNFPPRFSGLQFPNYSSELNVNALELDDSALYLCASSPPSTNSYEQYFGPGTRLTVT.

The gene calls are TRBV4-1 and TRBJ2-7; 11 nucleotides agree with TRBD2. This CDR3 has 16 residues. With 3 bases clipped from V and 0 bases from J, the junction kept 4 bases outside the gene matches. Germline values: CDR1 MGHRA, CDR2 YSYEKL. CDR3 nucleotides: TGCGCCAGCAGCCAGATGACTAGCGGGACCTCCTACGAGCAGTACTTC. Its translation is CASSQMTSGTSYEQYF.

The CDR3 sequence: CASSPRRSNEKLFF. CDR3 in DNA: TGTGCCAGCAGCCCCCGGAGGAGTAATGAAAAACTGTTTTTT. The chain joins TRBV9 to TRBJ1-4; no definite D call. Germline values: CDR1 SGDLS, CDR2 YYNGEE. This CDR3 contains 14 residues. V shed 4 bases and J shed 4 bases, with 11 bases lying between them.